The 8 T cell receptor beta chains below come from one sample, sequenced in a study of T-cell reconstitution after alpha-beta-depleted transplantation in children. Preparing the TCRbeta library involved the use of unique molecular identifiers. TCRdb re-derived calls from the PCR reads in MiXCR, one entry per CDR3 protein. This sample has hundreds of thousands of distinct CDR3 sequences, with 8% to 11% found just once. The sample in question was PBMCs from the stem cell graft donor, obtained from the stem cell graft. These receptors all come from a human donor who donated a stem cell graft to a child with acute myeloid leukemia.

This clonotype was seen a handful of times. The rearrangement joins TRBV15 to TRBJ2-3; D possibly corresponds to TRBD2 (6 bases). The CDR3 spans 17 residues. Germline V lookup: CDR1 LNHNV, CDR2 YYDKDF (reference sequence). V lost 0 bases and J lost 4, with 17 bases in between. The CDR3 DNA is TGTGCCACCAGCAGAGATCTTAAGACGGGAGTTCCAGATACGCAGTATTTT. Translating it yields CATSRDLKTGVPDTQYF. The complete variable domain, with remaining parts taken from reference TRBV15 and TRBJ2-3, reads DAMVIQNPRYQVTQFGKPVTLSCSQTLNHNVMYWYQQKSSQAPKLLFHYYDKDFNNEADTPDNFQSRRPNTSFCFLDIRSPGLGDTAMYLCATSRDLKTGVPDTQYFGPGTRLTVL.

This clonotype was seen at least ten times. V gene TRBV10-2 combines with J gene TRBJ2-3; no clear D gene. CDR1 is WSHSY and CDR2 is SAAADI in the germline V gene. The CDR3 length is 13 residues. The V end lost 0 bases, the J end lost 4 bases, and 5 bases lay between the germline ends. CDR3 DNA sequence: TGCGCCAGCAGTGAGTCGGCCGCAGATACGCAGTATTTT. This sequence encodes CASSESAADTQYF.

This clonotype showed up just a few times. This chain connects TRBV28 to TRBJ2-2; either TRBD1 or TRBD2 may fit D (5 bases each). CDR1 MDHEN and CDR2 SYDVKM come from the germline V gene. Trimming took 6 bases from V and 2 from J, leaving 13 bases between them. This CDR3 is built from 15 residues. The CDR3 spells CASRPGRLNTGELFF. In DNA form, the CDR3 reads TGTGCCAGCAGGCCGGGGCGCTTAAACACCGGGGAGCTGTTTTTT.

This clonotype has at least ten counts. This chain links TRBV7-9 with TRBJ2-2; TRBD1 matches at 8 bases. Losses at the gene ends were 6 bases for V and 1 base for J; bases not matched to a gene: 7. The V gene's germline CDR1 is SEHNR and CDR2 FQNEAQ (reference sequence). CDR3 length equals 16 residues. The CDR3 spells CASSQTGTGNTGELFF. The CDR3 DNA reads TGTGCCAGCAGTCAAACCGGGACAGGGAACACCGGGGAGCTGTTTTTT.

This clonotype was observed many times. The chain is built from TRBV5-1 and TRBJ2-3, with D uncertain. Looked up from germline, CDR1 is SGHRS and CDR2 is YFSETQ. The CDR3 sequence is 13 residues long. The V end was cut by 4 bases, the J end by 0 bases, with 6 bases between. CDR3 nucleotides: TGCGCCAGCAGCGTGAGGAGCACAGATACGCAGTATTTT. Translated: CASSVRSTDTQYF.

This clonotype was seen ten or more times. The chain couples TRBV27 to TRBJ2-6; no clear D. Trimming cost V 4 bases and J 2 bases, with 6 bases left between them. The CDR3 extends over 14 amino acids. Germline CDR1 reads MNHEY; CDR2 reads SMNVEV (reference sequence). This CDR3 is CASSYSTGANVLTF. As DNA, the CDR3 is TGTGCCAGCAGTTATAGTACTGGGGCCAACGTCCTGACTTTC.

In the case of this clonotype: As the CDR3 is not closed by the conserved phenylalanine or tryptophan, this likely results from a read error. This chain connects TRBV20-1 to TRBJ2-1, with D maybe TRBD2 (5 bases). The CDR3 covers 14 residues. CDR1 and CDR2 (germline): DFQATT, SNEGSKA (reference sequence). The ends were cut back, 4 bases at V and 0 bases at J, with 10 bases in the middle. The CDR3 is CSATSPSSYNEQFL. The CDR3 coding sequence is TGCAGTGCTACTAGCCCTAGCTCCTACAATGAGCAGTTCTTG.

This clonotype occurred a few times. This chain joins TRBV7-3 and TRBJ2-2; 10 bases match TRBD2. J lost 1 base, V lost 1 base, and 6 bases had no gene match. The CDR3 extends over 18 amino acids. Germline CDR1 SGHTA, CDR2 FQGTGA. This CDR3 is CASSLKATSGWNTGELFF. The DNA of the CDR3 is TGTGCCAGCAGCTTAAAGGCGACTAGCGGGTGGAACACCGGGGAGCTGTTTTTT.